This T cell receptor beta chain was recovered during a study of neoadjuvant anti-PD-1 for oral cavity cancer (dated by TCRdb to about 2021). Concerning the study at large: Three to four biweekly doses of nivolumab at 3 mg/kg were mostly administered to patients before curative-intent surgical resection. Patients without progression received a fourth nivolumab dose around day 43 and underwent definitive surgical resection on days 50-56. Patients with complete response, partial response or stable disease by RECIST 1.1 were defined as responders, whereas patients with progression were defined as non-responders. The parent correlative cohort included approximately twelve patients, with a roughly 35% response rate.

Trimming takes 4 bases off V and 8 bases off J; junction bases not matched to a gene: 16. From the cysteine up to the phenylalanine, the CDR3 has a length of 17 residues. Here the CDR3 DNA is all that survives: 51 bases in frame from base 1. CDR1 and CDR2, looked up from the germline V gene, are SGHNT and YENEEA. The time point label on this specimen signifies: after neoadjuvant nivolumab, at surgical resection. Patients had been newly diagnosed with stage II-IVA oral cavity squamous cell carcinoma, and no prior systemic or radiation treatment had been given to the patients. The cohort was made up of patients with locally advanced, HPV-negative oral cavity squamous cell carcinoma. Peripheral blood mononuclear cells were analyzed directly, without maintenance or expansion in culture. The samples were drawn from a longitudinal correlative study tied to a single-arm phase II trial testing neoadjuvant nivolumab in oral cavity squamous cell carcinoma. Subject-matched pre- and post-treatment PBMCs and tumors from three responders and three non-responders were subjected to genomic DNA-based TCRbeta sequencing. Peripheral blood mononuclear cells were collected once before nivolumab treatment and again after treatment, at the time of surgery. Genomic DNA was isolated from PBMCs using the Maxwell RSC DNA from Cells kit.

A note on this clone: Its antigen has not been determined. Per-base qualities were not stored, and no clone one base away is much larger.

General findings and caveats noted by the study authors: After neoadjuvant nivolumab, non-responders showed significantly higher T cell clonality (Gini index) in PBMCs than responders did. The TCR analyses had only three patients in each response group, and the authors called for validation in larger cohorts. Higher pretreatment blood Treg/Th17 ratios correlated with both higher pretreatment blood TCRbeta clonality and lower post-treatment tumor TCRbeta clonality.

For deep sequencing of PBMC libraries, mostly about 480 ng of input genomic DNA was used, and six replicates were run per sample. The immunoSEQ hsTCRbeta kit was used to prepare TCRbeta libraries according to the manufacturer's instructions. Sequencing of the completed libraries took place using an Illumina NovaSeq 6000 S4 flow cell after they had been pooled to roughly 2.8 nM. On the study's bioinformatics: The immunoSEQ Analyzer was used for raw data preprocessing and quality control. The analysis was restricted to productive rearrangements, with each unique CDR3 amino acid sequence defining a clonotype. Repertoire clonality was estimated as the Gini-Simpson index, computed with the R package tcR. Gini indices were compared with Student's t test, and associations with tumor size change were assessed by Pearson correlation. The immuneACCESS repertoire file appears here via TCRdb, limited to in-frame rearrangements. These files lack a portion of the clones; in checked studies, under half of the deficit traces to unresolved V genes, and the cause of the others is not known. V, J and clone size derive from that table, while D and trimming were established from the DNA sequence. The sample table shows about 72,000 clones, and roughly 85% are seen once. Jointly, the top ten make up more than 3% of the sample.

Here the sequenced sample was PBMCs, taken after nivolumab (anti-PD-1) treatment. The clonotype comes from a person between 40 and 85 years old with oral cavity squamous cell carcinoma. The chain is assembled from TRBV11-3 and TRBJ2-2; 7 central bases correspond to TRBD2. The encoded CDR3 is CASSSRGAGIREGELFF. The nucleotides read TGTGCCAGCAGCTCCCGGGGAGCGGGAATCCGGGAGGGGGAGCTGTTTTTT.